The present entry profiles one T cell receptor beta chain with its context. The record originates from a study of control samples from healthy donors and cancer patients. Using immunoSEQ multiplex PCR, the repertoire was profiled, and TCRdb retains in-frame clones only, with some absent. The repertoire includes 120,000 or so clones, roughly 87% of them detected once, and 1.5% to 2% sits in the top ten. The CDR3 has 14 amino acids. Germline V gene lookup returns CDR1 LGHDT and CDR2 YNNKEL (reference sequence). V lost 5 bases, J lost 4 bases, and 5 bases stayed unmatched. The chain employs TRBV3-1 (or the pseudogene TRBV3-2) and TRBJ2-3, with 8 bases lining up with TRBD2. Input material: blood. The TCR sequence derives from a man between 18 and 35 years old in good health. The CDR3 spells CASSSRGGPDTQYF. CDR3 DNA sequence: TGTGCCAGCAGCTCTCGGGGGGGCCCAGATACGCAGTATTTT.